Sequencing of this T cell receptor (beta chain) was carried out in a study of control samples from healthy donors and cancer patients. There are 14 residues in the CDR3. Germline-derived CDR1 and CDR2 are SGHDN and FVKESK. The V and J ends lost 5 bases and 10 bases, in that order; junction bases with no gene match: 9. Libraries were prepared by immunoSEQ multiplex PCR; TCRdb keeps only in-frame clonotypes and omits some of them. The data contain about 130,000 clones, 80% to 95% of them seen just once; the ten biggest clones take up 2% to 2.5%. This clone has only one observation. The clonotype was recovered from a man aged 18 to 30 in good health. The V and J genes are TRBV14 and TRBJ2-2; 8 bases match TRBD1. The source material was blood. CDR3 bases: TGTGCCAGCAGCAGATGGACAGGGCGAATGGAGCTGTTTTTT. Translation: CASSRWTGRMELFF.